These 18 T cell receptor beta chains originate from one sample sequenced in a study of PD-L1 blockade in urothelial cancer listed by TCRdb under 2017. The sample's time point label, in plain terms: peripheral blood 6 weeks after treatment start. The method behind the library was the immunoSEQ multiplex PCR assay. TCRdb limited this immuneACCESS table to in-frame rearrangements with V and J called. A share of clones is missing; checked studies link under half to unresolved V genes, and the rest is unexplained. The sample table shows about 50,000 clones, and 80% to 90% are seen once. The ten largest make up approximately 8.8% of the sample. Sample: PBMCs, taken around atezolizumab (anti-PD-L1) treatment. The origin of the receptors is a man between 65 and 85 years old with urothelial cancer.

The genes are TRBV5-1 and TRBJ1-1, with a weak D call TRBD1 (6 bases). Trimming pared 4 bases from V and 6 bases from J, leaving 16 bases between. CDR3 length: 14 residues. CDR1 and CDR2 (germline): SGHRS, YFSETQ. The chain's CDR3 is CASSPEIQGPEAFF. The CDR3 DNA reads TGCGCCAGCAGCCCCGAAATACAGGGCCCTGAAGCTTTCTTT.

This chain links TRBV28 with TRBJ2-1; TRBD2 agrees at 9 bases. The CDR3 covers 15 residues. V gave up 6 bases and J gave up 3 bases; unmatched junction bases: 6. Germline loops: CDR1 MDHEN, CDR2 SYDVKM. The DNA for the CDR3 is TGTGCCAGCAGGGGAGCGGGAGGAGGCTACAATGAGCAGTTCTTC. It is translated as CASRGAGGGYNEQFF.

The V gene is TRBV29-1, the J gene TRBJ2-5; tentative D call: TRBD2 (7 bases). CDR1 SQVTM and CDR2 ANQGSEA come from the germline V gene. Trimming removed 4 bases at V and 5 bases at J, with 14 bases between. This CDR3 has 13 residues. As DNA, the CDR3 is TGCAGCGTTGGAGGGGGGGCAGGTGAGACCCAGTACTTC. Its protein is CSVGGGAGETQYF.

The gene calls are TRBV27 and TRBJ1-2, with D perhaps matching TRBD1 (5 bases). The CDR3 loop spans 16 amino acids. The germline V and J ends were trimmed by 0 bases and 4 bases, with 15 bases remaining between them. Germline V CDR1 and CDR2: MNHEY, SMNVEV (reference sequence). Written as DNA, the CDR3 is TGTGCCAGCAGTTTATCCCCGGCAGGGCCCAGCTATGGCTACACCTTC. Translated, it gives CASSLSPAGPSYGYTF.

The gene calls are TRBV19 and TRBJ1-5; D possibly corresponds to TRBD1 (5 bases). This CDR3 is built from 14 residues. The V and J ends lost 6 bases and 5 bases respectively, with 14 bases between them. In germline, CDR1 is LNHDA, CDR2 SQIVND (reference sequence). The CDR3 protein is CASRGTEGYQPQHF. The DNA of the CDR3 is TGTGCCAGTAGGGGGACTGAGGGCTATCAGCCCCAGCATTTT.

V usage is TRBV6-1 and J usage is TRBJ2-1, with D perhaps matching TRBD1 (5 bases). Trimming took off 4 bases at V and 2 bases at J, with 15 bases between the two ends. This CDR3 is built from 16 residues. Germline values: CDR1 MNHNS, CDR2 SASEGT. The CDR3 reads CASSVSTWTPYNEQFF. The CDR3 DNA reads TGTGCCAGCAGTGTAAGCACTTGGACACCCTACAATGAGCAGTTCTTC.

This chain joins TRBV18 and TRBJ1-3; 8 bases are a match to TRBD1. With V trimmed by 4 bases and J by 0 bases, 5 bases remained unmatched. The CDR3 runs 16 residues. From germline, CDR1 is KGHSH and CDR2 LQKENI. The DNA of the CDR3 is TGTGCCAGCTCACAGGGACAGGCGAGCTCTGGAAACACCATATATTTT. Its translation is CASSQGQASSGNTIYF.

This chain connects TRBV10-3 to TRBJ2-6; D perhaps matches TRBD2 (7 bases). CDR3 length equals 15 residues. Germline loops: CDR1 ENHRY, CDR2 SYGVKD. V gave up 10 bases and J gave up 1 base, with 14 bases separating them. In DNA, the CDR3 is TGTGCCACCTTACAGGGAGGGTCTGGGGCCAACGTCCTGACTTTC. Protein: CATLQGGSGANVLTF.

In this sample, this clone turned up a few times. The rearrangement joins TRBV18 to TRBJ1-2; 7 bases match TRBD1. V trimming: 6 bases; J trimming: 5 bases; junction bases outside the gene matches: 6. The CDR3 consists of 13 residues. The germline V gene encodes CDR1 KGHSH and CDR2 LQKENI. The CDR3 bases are TGTGCCAGCTCGGTGGGGACAGAGTATGGCTACACCTTC. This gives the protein CASSVGTEYGYTF. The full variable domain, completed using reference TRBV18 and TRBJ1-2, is NAGVMQNPRHLVRRRGQEARLRCSPMKGHSHVYWYRQLPEEGLKFMVYLQKENIIDESGMPKERFSAEFPKEGPSILRIQQVVRGDSAAYFCASSVGTEYGYTFGSGTRLTVV.

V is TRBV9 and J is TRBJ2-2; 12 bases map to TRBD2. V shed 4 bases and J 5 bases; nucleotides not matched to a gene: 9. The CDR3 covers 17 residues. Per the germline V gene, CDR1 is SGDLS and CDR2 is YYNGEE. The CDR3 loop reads CASSPLGLAGFTGELFF. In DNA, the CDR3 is TGTGCCAGCAGCCCCCTTGGACTAGCGGGGTTTACCGGGGAGCTGTTTTTT.

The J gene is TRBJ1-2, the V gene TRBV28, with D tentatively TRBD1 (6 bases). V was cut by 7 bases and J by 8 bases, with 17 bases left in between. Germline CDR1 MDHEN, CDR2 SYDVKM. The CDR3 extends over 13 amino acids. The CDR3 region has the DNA TGTGCCAGCACCTTGGACAGAAGGGGCGGCTACACCTTC. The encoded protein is CASTLDRRGGYTF.

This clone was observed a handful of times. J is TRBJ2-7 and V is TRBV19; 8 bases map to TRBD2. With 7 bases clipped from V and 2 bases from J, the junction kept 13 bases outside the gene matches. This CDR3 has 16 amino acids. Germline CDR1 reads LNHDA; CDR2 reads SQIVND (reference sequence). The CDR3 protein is CASTAGRTSPPYEQYF. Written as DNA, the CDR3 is TGTGCCAGTACAGCAGGGCGGACTAGCCCTCCCTACGAGCAGTACTTC. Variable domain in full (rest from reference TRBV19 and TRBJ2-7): DGGITQSPKYLFRKEGQNVTLSCEQNLNHDAMYWYRQDPGQGLRLIYYSQIVNDFQKGDIAEGYSVSREKKESFPLTVTSAQKNPTAFYLCASTAGRTSPPYEQYFGPGTRLTVT.

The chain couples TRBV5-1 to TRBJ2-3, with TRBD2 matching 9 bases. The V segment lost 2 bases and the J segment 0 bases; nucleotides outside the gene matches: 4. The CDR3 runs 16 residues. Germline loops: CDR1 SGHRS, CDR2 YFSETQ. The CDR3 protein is CASSFLAGDSTDTQYF. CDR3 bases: TGCGCCAGCAGCTTCTTAGCGGGAGACAGCACAGATACGCAGTATTTT. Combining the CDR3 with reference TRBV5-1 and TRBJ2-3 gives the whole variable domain KAGVTQTPRYLIKTRGQQVTLSCSPISGHRSVSWYQQTPGQGLQFLFEYFSETQRNKGNFPGRFSGRQFSNSRSEMNVSTLELGDSALYLCASSFLAGDSTDTQYFGPGTRLTVL.

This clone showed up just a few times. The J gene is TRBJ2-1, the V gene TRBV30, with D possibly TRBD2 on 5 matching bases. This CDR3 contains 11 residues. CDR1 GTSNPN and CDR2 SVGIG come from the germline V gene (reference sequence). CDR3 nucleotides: TGTGCTCTGCGAGGGTACAATGAGCAGTTCTTC. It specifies CALRGYNEQFF.

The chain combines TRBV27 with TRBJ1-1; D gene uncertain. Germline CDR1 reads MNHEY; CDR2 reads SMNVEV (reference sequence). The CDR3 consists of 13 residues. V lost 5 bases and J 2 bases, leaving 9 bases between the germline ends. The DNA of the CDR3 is TGTGCCAGCAGTACAACAGCAAACACTGAAGCTTTCTTT. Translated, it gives CASSTTANTEAFF.

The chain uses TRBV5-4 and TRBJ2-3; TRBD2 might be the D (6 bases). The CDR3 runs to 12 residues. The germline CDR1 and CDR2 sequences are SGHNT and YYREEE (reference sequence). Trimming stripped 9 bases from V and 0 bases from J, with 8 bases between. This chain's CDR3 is CATGTSTDTQYF. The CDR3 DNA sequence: TGTGCCACAGGGACTAGCACAGATACGCAGTATTTT.

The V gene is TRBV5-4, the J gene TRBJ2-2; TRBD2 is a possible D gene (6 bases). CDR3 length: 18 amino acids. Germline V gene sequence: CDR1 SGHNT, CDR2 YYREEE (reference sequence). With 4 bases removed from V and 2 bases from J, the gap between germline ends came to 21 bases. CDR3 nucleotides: TGTGCCAGCAGCCCCTCACGTGGGTCAGGGACTAACACCGGGGAGCTGTTTTTT. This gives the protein CASSPSRGSGTNTGELFF. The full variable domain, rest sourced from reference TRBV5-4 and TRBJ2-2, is ETGVTQSPTHLIKTRGQQVTLRCSSQSGHNTVSWYQQALGQGPQFIFQYYREEENGRGNFPPRFSGLQFPNYSSELNVNALELDDSALYLCASSPSRGSGTNTGELFFGEGSRLTVL.

Written as DNA, the CDR3 is TGTGCCAGCAGAATAACTAGCGGGAGGGTCAATGAGCAGTTCTTC. Translating gives CASRITSGRVNEQFF. V is TRBV28 and J is TRBJ2-1; 13 bases line up with TRBD2. The CDR3 sequence is 15 residues long. CDR1 MDHEN and CDR2 SYDVKM come from the germline V gene. Trimming took 6 bases from V and 6 from J; bases not matched to a gene: 5.